The table lists the clone carrying this T cell receptor (beta chain) with a few counts. This entry belongs to a study of CD8 T cells in ankylosing spondylitis. Germline V CDR1 and CDR2: SNHLY, FYNNEI. V shed 10 bases and J shed 6 bases, with 13 bases lying between them. The CDR3 runs to 12 residues. TCRdb redid the calling of the 5' RACE reads with MiXCR, one entry per CDR3 protein. This table holds around 39,000 distinct CDR3 sequences, roughly 9.6% found once. This chain links TRBV2 with TRBJ2-1; perhaps TRBD1 as D (6 bases). The receptor comes from a male donor with ankylosing spondylitis. The sample taken for sequencing was synovial fluid, either unsorted or a sorted T cell fraction (not recorded which). The DNA of the CDR3 is TGTGCCAACACACAGGGTTCCAATGAGCAGTTCTTC. This codes for CANTQGSNEQFF.